The rows below give T cell receptor beta chains drawn from one sample of a study of T cells after posttransplantation cyclophosphamide. The table came from immunoSEQ multiplex PCR; TCRdb's copy has only in-frame clones and leaves some out. This sample has 42,000 or so clones, with roughly 91% found just once. Sample: PBMCs, taken about 64 days after allogeneic stem cell transplant with posttransplant cyclophosphamide. The origin of the receptors is a male patient aged 60-70 years who received an allogeneic stem cell transplant from a related donor and was CMV-positive. Among the T cells, some may be from the graft donor. The CDR3 runs from the conserved cysteine through the conserved F or W. A D gene is named only where the DNA matches it firmly. Clone size is shown for a subset of rows, as once, few, many or a class of expanded clone.

TRBJ1-2 | TRBV30 | few | . | CAWSPGGVNYGYTF | TGTGCCTGGAGCCCGGGGGGGGTAAACTATGGCTACACCTTC
TRBJ1-2 | TRBV6-5 | few | . | CASSYSSLSGTDYTF | TGTGCCAGCAGTTACTCAAGTTTGTCTGGCACAGACTACACCTTC
TRBJ2-1 | TRBV6-5 | few | . | CASSYSPGSSYNEQFF | TGTGCCAGCAGTTACTCCCCCGGGAGCTCCTACAATGAGCAGTTCTTC
TRBJ1-2 | TRBV30 | . | . | CAWSGTPKGYTF | TGTGCCTGGAGCGGGACTCCGAAGGGCTACACCTTC
TRBJ1-4 | TRBV5-4 | few | . | CASSEDGEKLFF | TGTGCCAGCAGCGAAGACGGGGAAAAACTGTTTTTT
TRBJ1-5 | TRBV27 | once | . | CASSSSWAGGNQPQHF | TGTGCCAGCAGTTCCTCCTGGGCAGGGGGCAATCAGCCCCAGCATTTT
TRBJ1-3 | TRBV7-8 | . | . | CASSFRENTIYF | TGTGCCAGCAGCTTCAGGGAAAACACCATATATTTT
TRBJ2-3 | TRBV7-9 | . | TRBD2 | CASSFSGGARDTQYF | TGTGCCAGCAGCTTTAGCGGGGGGGCACGAGATACGCAGTATTTT
TRBJ1-2 | TRBV18 | . | . | CASSPMASMIQGRGLQNGYTF | TGTGCCAGCTCACCAATGGCATCCATGATACAGGGCCGCGGACTCCAAAATGGCTACACCTTC
TRBJ2-1 | TRBV5-1 | . | TRBD2 | CASSLLGGAYNEQFF | TGCGCCAGCAGCTTGTTGGGGGGGGCCTACAATGAGCAGTTCTTC
TRBJ1-5 | TRBV6-6 | few | . | CATRLNQPQHF | TGTGCCACGAGGCTTAATCAGCCCCAGCATTTT
TRBJ2-1 | TRBV18 | . | TRBD2 | CASSPPSSGTSGGAGNEQFF | TGTGCCAGCTCACCACCTTCTTCAGGGACTAGCGGGGGGGCCGGCAATGAGCAGTTCTTC
TRBJ2-3 | TRBV9 | . | . | CASSVGGVFPDTQYF | TGTGCCAGCAGCGTAGGGGGGGTTTTTCCAGATACGCAGTATTTT
TRBJ2-5 | TRBV5-4 | once | TRBD2 | CASSSPIAGLAGGQETQYF | TGTGCCAGCAGCTCACCCATAGCGGGCCTAGCGGGGGGACAAGAGACCCAGTACTTC
TRBJ1-2 | TRBV27 | . | TRBD1 | CASAITGTGEGWYYGYTF | TGTGCCAGCGCGATAACCGGGACAGGGGAGGGTTGGTACTATGGCTACACCTTC
TRBJ2-3 | TRBV5-5 | few | TRBD2 | CASSLRGGAITDTQYF | TGTGCCAGCAGCTTGCGGGGGGGGGCGATCACAGATACGCAGTATTTT
TRBJ2-4 | TRBV7-9 | . | . | CASSLVKGGTSIQYF | TGTGCCAGCAGCTTAGTCAAGGGGGGGACCTCCATTCAGTACTTC
TRBJ1-4 | TRBV7-2 | . | TRBD1 | CASSLARDRRATNEKLFF | TGTGCCAGCAGCTTAGCGAGGGACAGGCGTGCAACTAATGAAAAACTGTTTTTT
TRBJ1-1 | TRBV12-5 | once | . | CASGLVRDGGLAGNTEAFF | TGTGCTAGTGGTTTGGTACGGGATGGGGGCTTGGCTGGTAACACTGAAGCTTTCTTT
TRBJ2-5 | TRBV4-1 | . | TRBD2 | CASSQAPSLAGETQYF | TGCGCCAGCAGCCAAGCCCCCTCCCTAGCGGGGGAGACCCAGTACTTC
TRBJ2-7 | TRBV10-3 | . | TRBD1 | CAISETARQGIYEQYF | TGTGCCATCAGTGAGACGGCCCGACAGGGGATCTACGAGCAGTACTTC
TRBJ2-3 | TRBV7-9 | . | TRBD1 | CASSSEGDRGKTDTQYF | TGTGCCAGCAGCTCCGAGGGGGACAGGGGAAAAACAGATACGCAGTATTTT
TRBJ1-2 | TRBV27 | . | . | CASADSYYGYTF | TGTGCCAGCGCCGACAGCTACTATGGCTACACCTTC
TRBJ2-4 | TRBV19 | . | TRBD1 | CASRPGQGGDKNIQYF | TGTGCCAGTAGACCGGGACAGGGGGGTGACAAAAACATTCAGTACTTC
TRBJ1-1 | TRBV10-2 | . | TRBD1 | CASSALDRKNTEAFF | TGCGCCAGCAGTGCTCTGGACAGGAAGAACACTGAAGCTTTCTTT
TRBJ1-1 | TRBV15 | . | . | CATSGHSTVMNTEAFF | TGTGCCACCAGCGGGCACTCTACGGTGATGAACACTGAAGCTTTCTTT
TRBJ1-1 | TRBV4-2 | . | . | CASSRTLEVDEAFF | TGTGCCAGCAGCCGGACTCTAGAGGTGGATGAAGCTTTCTTT
TRBJ2-7 | TRBV30 | . | . | CAWTGAGSAYEQYF | TGTGCCTGGACCGGCGCAGGGTCCGCCTACGAGCAGTACTTC
TRBJ1-1 | TRBV7-8 | . | . | CASSLAPGVAEAFF | TGTGCCAGCAGCTTAGCCCCAGGGGTTGCTGAAGCTTTCTTT
TRBJ1-2 | TRBV10-3 | once | . | CAISESSYGYTF | TGTGCCATCAGTGAGTCCAGTTATGGCTACACCTTC
TRBJ1-5 | TRBV2 | . | . | CASSPQREGQPQHF | TGTGCCAGCAGTCCCCAACGGGAGGGGCAGCCCCAGCATTTT